This T cell receptor (beta chain) emerged from a study of shared clonotypes between healthy human individuals. Study outcomes and limitations: The expectation was that sequencing depth would affect clonotype sharing among donors.

The data were produced by immunoSEQ multiplex PCR, yet TCRdb's version contains in-frame clones alone and is incomplete. The table shows about 1,500,000 clones, with 95% to 97% occurring only once. V lost 6 bases to trimming and J lost 3 bases; unmatched junction nucleotides: 13. Looked up from germline, CDR1 is ENHRY and CDR2 is SYGVKD. CDR3 length: 17 amino acids. With respect to this clone: The antigen remains undetermined.

Material for sequencing was naive CD4+ T cells sorted from blood. Documented subset: CD45RA+ positively selected. The sequence came from a man younger than 45 in good health. The V gene is TRBV10-3, the J gene TRBJ2-2; 7 positions agree with TRBD1. The CDR3 DNA follows: TGTGCCATCAGCGTCCGACAGGGAGAAACAGACACCGGGGAGCTGTTTTTT. It specifies CAISVRQGETDTGELFF.